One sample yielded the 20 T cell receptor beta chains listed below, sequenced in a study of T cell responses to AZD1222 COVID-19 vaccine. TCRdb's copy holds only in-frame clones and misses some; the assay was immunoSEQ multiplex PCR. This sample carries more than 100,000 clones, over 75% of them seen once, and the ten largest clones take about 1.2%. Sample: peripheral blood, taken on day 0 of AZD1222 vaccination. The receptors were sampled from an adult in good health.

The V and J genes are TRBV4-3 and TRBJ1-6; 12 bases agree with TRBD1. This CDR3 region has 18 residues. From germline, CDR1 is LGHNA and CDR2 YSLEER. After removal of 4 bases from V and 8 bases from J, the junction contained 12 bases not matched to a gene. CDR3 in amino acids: CASSLKWDRGPPYSPLHF. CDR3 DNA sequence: TGCGCCAGCAGCCTAAAGTGGGACAGGGGGCCCCCCTATTCACCCCTCCACTTT.

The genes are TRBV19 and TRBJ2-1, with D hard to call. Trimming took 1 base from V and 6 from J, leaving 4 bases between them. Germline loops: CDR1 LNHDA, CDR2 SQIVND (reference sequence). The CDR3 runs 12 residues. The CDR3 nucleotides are TGTGCCAGTAGTATAGCCAGCAATGAGCAGTTCTTC. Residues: CASSIASNEQFF.

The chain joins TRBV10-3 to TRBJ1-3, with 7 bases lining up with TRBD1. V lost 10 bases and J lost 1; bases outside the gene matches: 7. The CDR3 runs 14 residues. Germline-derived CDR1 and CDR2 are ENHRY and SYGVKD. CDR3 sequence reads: CATSPGGSGNTIYF. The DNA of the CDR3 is TGTGCCACCTCTCCAGGGGGGTCTGGAAACACCATATATTTT.

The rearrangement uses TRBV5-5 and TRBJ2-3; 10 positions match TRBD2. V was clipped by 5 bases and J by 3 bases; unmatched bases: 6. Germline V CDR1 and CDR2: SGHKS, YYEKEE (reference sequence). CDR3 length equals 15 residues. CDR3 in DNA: TGTGCCAGCAGATTTAGCGGGGGGTGGACAGATACGCAGTATTTT. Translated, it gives CASRFSGGWTDTQYF.

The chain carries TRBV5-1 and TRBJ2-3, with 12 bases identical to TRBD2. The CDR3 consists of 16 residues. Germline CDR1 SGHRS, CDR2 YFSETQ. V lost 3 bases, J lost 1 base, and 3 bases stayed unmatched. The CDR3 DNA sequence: TGCGCCAGCAGCTCCGGACTAGCGGGGCGCACAGATACGCAGTATTTT. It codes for CASSSGLAGRTDTQYF.

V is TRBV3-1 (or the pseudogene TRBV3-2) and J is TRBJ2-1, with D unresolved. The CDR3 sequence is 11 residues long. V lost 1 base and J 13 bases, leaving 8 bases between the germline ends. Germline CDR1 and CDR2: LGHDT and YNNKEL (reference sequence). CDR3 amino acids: CASSQGTRQFF. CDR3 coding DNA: TGTGCCAGCAGCCAAGGGACCCGCCAGTTCTTC.

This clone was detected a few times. The CDR3 spells CASSPDRGRYGYTF. CDR3 in DNA: TGTGCCAGCAGCCCTGACAGGGGCCGGTATGGCTACACCTTC. V gene TRBV5-4 combines with J gene TRBJ1-2, with 8 bases matching TRBD1. CDR3 length: 14 amino acids. Germline V gives CDR1 SGHNT, CDR2 YYREEE (reference sequence). V dropped 4 bases and J dropped 5; count of bases not matched to a gene: 7.

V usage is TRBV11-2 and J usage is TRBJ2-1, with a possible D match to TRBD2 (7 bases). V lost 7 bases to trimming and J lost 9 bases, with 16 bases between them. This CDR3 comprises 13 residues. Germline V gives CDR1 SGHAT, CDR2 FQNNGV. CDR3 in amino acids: CASTGGPGSEQFF. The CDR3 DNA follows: TGTGCCAGCACCGGGGGGCCGGGTTCTGAGCAGTTCTTC.

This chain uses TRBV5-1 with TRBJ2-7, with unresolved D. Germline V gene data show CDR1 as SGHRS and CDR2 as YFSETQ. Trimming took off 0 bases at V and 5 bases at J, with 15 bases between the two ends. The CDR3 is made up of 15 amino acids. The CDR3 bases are TGCGCCAGCAGCTTGGCCGATACATTTCCAGACGAGCAGTACTTC. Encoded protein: CASSLADTFPDEQYF.

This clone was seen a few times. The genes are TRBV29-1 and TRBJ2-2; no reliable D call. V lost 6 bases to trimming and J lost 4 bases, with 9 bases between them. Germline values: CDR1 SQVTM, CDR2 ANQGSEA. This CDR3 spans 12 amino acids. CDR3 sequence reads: CSVVVPTGELFF. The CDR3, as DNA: TGCAGCGTCGTGGTCCCCACCGGGGAGCTGTTTTTT.

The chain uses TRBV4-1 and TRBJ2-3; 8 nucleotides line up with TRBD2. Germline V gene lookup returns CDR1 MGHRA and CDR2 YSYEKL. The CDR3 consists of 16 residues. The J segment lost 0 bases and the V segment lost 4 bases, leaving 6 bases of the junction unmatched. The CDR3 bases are TGCGCCAGCAGCCCCGGTCGGGGGGGTAGCACAGATACGCAGTATTTT. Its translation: CASSPGRGGSTDTQYF.

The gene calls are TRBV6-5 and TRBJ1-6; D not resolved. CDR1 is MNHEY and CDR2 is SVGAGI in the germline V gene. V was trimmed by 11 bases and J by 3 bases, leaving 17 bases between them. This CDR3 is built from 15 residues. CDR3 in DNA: TGTGCCGCTAGATCTCTGGCTCTCTATAATTCACCCCTCCACTTT. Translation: CAARSLALYNSPLHF.

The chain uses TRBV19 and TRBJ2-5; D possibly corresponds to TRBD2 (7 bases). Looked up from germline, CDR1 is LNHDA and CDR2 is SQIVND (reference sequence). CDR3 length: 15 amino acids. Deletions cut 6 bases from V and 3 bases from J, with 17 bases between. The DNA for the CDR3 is TGTGCCAGTAGGCCCCCGGGGGGCCGGGAAGAGACCCAGTACTTC. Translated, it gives CASRPPGGREETQYF.

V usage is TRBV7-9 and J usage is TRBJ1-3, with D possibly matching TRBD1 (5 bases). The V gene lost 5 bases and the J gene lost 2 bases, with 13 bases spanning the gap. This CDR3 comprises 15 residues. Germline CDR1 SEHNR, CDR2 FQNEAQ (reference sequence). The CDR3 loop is CASSRQGAAGNTIYF. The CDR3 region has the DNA TGTGCCAGCAGCCGCCAAGGGGCGGCTGGAAACACCATATATTTT. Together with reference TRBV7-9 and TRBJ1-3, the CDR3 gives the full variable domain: DTGVSQNPRHKITKRGQNVTFRCDPISEHNRLYWYRQTLGQGPEFLTYFQNEAQLEKSRLLSDRFSAERPKGSFSTLEIQRTEQGDSAMYLCASSRQGAAGNTIYFGEGSWLTVV.

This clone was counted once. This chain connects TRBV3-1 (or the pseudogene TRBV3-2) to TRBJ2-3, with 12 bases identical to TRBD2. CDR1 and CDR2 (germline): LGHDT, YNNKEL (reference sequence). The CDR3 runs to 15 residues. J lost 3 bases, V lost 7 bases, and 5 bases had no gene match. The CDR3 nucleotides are TGTGCCAGCAAGGCTAGCGGGGGGGTTACAGATACGCAGTATTTT. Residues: CASKASGGVTDTQYF.

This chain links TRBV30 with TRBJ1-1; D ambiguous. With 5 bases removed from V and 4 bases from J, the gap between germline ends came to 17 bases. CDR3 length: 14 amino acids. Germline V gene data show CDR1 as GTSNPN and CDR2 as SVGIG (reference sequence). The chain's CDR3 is CAWDRRGRVTEAFF. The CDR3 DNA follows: TGTGCCTGGGACCGCAGAGGGAGGGTCACTGAAGCTTTCTTT.

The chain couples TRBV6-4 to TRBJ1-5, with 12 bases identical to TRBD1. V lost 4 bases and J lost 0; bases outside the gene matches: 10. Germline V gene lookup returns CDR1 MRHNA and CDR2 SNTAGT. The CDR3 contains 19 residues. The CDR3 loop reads CASSVRDRGRPYSNQPQHF. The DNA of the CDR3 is TGTGCCAGCAGTGTAAGGGACAGGGGGCGACCATATAGCAATCAGCCCCAGCATTTT.

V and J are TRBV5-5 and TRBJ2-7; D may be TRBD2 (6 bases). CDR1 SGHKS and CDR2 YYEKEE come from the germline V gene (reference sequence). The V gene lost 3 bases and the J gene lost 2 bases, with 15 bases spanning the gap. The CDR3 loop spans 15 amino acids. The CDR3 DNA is TGTGCCAGCAGCTCCCCGGGGGTTGGGACCTACGAGCAGTACTTC. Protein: CASSSPGVGTYEQYF.

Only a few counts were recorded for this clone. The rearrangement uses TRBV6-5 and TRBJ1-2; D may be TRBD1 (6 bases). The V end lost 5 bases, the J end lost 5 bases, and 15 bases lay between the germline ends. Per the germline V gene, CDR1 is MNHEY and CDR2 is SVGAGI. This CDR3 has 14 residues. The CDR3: CASSHGAGEYGYTF. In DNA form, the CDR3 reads TGTGCCAGCAGTCACGGGGCAGGGGAATATGGCTACACCTTC.

The CDR3 nucleotides are TGTGCCAGCAGCGGACGGACGGATTCCTACGAGCAGTACTTC. Translation gives CASSGRTDSYEQYF. This chain joins TRBV9 and TRBJ2-7; D gene ambiguous. Germline assignment: CDR1 SGDLS and CDR2 YYNGEE. This CDR3 comprises 14 residues. V was shortened by 3 bases and J by 1 base, with 11 bases between the two germline ends.